The clone carrying this TCR beta chain was detected a few times. Its antigen is not identified. The data derive from a study of early T cells in non-severe SARS-CoV-2 infection. Study-wide context: It was bulk RNA from unsorted whole blood that was sequenced, and the chains were unpaired.

Study results and limitations: VDJdb-based matching was biased toward anti-spike CD8 responses and missed private and CD4 specificities.

Unique molecular identifiers (one per individual cDNA molecule) were attached. TCRdb processed the 5' RACE reads anew with MiXCR; each CDR3 protein has one entry. The sample gives 54,000 or so distinct CDR3 sequences, around an eighth of which show up once; 4.5% to 6% is in the top ten. V was pared by 1 base and J by 9 bases, with 8 bases of the junction left unmatched. Germline CDR1 and CDR2: SNHLY and FYNNEI. The CDR3 is 15 residues long. The specimen was whole blood. The chain links TRBV2 to TRBJ1-1, with TRBD1 matching over 10 bases. The clonotype was recovered from an adult who was a healthcare worker with PCR-confirmed SARS-CoV-2 infection or an uninfected control (not recorded which). CDR3 in DNA: TGTGCCAGCAGTGAAGAGGAGGACAGGGGGTTGCAAGCTTTCTTT. Translation gives CASSEEEDRGLQAFF.